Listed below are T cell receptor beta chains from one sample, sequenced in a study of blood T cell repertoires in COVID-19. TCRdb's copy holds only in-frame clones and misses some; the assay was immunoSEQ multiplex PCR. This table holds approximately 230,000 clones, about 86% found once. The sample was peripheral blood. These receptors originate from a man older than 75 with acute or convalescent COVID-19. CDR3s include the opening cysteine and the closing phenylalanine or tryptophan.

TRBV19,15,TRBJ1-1,CASSRQGAGGAEAFF
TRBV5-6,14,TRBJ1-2,CASSRDRANYGYTF
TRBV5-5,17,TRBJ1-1,CASSLGTGVAWNTEAFF
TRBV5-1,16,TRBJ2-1,CASSPAEAGGYGEQFF
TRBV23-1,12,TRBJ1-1,CASSQSQSEAFF
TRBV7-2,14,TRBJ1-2,CASSPGQGNYGYTF
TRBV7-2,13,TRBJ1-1,CASSPQRGTEAFF
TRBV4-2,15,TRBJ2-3,CASSQGRAGGDTQYF
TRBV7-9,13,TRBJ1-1,CASSLVQNTEAFF
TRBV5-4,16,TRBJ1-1,CASSNAGGQVNTEAFF
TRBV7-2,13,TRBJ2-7,CASSLKGSYEQYF
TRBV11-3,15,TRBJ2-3,CASSLEGRATDTQYF
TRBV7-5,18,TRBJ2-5,CARSLGLAGGLAQETQYF
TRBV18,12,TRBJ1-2,CASSPRDYGYTF
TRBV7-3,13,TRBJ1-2,CASSLTGGLGYTF
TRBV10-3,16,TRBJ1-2,CAISEGAGGLDYGYTF
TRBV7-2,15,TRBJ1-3,CASSFDRATGNTIYF
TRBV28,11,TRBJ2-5,CASSFESTQYF
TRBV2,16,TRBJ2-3,CASSDRSGGASDTQYF
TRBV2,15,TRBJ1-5,CASTLDSYSNQPQHF